The present TCR beta chain was sequenced within a study of T cell clones after liver transplantation. Study summary: As an antigen-independent comparator, third-party-reactive TCRbeta sequences came from pre-transplant mixed lymphocyte reactions. Apart from a few HCV-positive recipients, transplants were for non-autoimmune, non-viral reasons.

Assay: immunoSEQ multiplex PCR; the TCRdb copy retains only in-frame clones and omits some. The sample lists 55,000 to 75,000 clones; 92% were seen once. The CDR3 spans 13 residues. Germline values: CDR1 SGHTA, CDR2 FQGNSA. Between the trimmed V and J ends, which lost 3 bases and 6 bases, there was a span of 8 bases. CD3+CD4+ and CD3+CD8+ cells were FACS-sorted from thawed unstimulated PBMCs. The origin of this receptor is a human patient who received a liver transplant. Some of these T cells may belong to the graft donor. This chain uses TRBV7-2 with TRBJ1-4; D not resolved. Sample: CD4+ T cells from blood, taken approximately 27 months after liver transplant. CDR3 DNA: TGTGCCAGCAGCTTGGTAGGGCATGAAAAACTGTTTTTT. Its protein is CASSLVGHEKLFF. Combining the CDR3 with reference TRBV7-2 and TRBJ1-4 gives the whole variable domain GAGVSQSPSNKVTEKGKDVELRCDPISGHTALYWYRQSLGQGLEFLIYFQGNSAPDKSGLPSDRFSAERTGGSVSTLTIQRTQQEDSAVYLCASSLVGHEKLFFGSGTQLSVL.